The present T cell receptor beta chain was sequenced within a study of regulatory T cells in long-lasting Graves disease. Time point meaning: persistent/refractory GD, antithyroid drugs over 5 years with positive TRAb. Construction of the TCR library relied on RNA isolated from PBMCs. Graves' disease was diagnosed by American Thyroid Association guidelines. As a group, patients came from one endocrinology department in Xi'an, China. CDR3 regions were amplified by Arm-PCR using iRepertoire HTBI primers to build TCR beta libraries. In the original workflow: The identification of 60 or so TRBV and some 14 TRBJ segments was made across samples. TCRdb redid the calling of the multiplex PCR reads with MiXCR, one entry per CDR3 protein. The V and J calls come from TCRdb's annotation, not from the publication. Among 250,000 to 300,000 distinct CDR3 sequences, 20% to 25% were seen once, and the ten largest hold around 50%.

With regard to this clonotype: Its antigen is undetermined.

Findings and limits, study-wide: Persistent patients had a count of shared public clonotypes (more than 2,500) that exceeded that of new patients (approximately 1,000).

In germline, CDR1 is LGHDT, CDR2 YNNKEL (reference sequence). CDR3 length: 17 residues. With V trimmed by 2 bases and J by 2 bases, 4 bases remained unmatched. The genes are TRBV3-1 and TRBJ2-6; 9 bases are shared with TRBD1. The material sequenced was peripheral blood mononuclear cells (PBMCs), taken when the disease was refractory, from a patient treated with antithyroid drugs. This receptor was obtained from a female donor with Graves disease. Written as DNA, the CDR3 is TGTGCCAGCAGCCAACAACAGGGGGCGGCTGGGGCCAACGTCCTGACTTTC. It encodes CASSQQQGAAGANVLTF.